The next 14 T cell receptor beta chains were all read from a single sample in a study of CD8+CD57+ T cells in acquired aplastic anemia. Genomic DNA, serving as template, underwent TCR beta VDJ and CDR3 profiling. TCRdb re-derived calls from the reads in MiXCR, one entry per CDR3 protein. This sample carries hundreds of thousands of distinct CDR3 sequences, roughly 64% of them seen once, and the ten largest clones take under 5%. Sequencing used sorted CD4+, CD8+, or CD8+CD57+ T cells (not recorded which) from PBMCs. All receptors come from a human donor in good health, serving as a control.

The chain employs TRBV20-1 and TRBJ1-5, with D tentatively TRBD1 (6 bases). This CDR3 contains 15 residues. V lost 0 bases and J 4 bases, leaving 13 bases between the germline ends. Germline V gene lookup returns CDR1 DFQATT and CDR2 SNEGSKA (reference sequence). The CDR3 DNA sequence: TGCAGTGCTAGAGATACTGGACAGTTGAATCAGCCCCAGCATTTT. This codes for CSARDTGQLNQPQHF.

This chain connects TRBV15 to TRBJ2-7; D gene ambiguous. The CDR3 loop spans 13 amino acids. The ends were cut back, 0 bases at V and 2 bases at J, with 5 bases in the middle. The V gene's germline CDR1 is LNHNV and CDR2 YYDKDF (reference sequence). CDR3 residues: CATSRDQTYEQYV. The DNA for the CDR3 is TGTGCCACCAGCAGAGATCAGACCTACGAGCAGTACGTC.

This clonotype has just one count. The chain recombines TRBV20-1 with TRBJ2-7; D not resolved. With 5 bases removed from V and 9 bases from J, the gap between germline ends came to 20 bases. The length of the CDR3 is 13 residues. In germline, CDR1 is DFQATT, CDR2 SNEGSKA (reference sequence). This CDR3 reads CSASPHTGDGQYF. CDR3 coding DNA: TGCAGTGCTTCTCCCCACACTGGCGACGGGCAGTACTTC.

Ten or more counts support this clonotype. The rearrangement joins TRBV6-5 to TRBJ1-1; 8 nucleotides match TRBD1. The germline CDR1 and CDR2 sequences are MNHEY and SVGAGI. The CDR3 is 11 residues long. The V segment lost 6 bases and the J segment 11 bases; nucleotides outside the gene matches: 5. Here the CDR3 reads CASRRQGMAFF. For the CDR3, the DNA is TGTGCCAGCAGAAGACAGGGGATGGCTTTCTTT.

This clonotype occurred once. One end of the junction is discordant with germline, which a read error may explain. This chain connects TRBV11-3 to TRBJ2-7; D unclear. The CDR3 consists of 12 residues. Germline V gives CDR1 SGHNT, CDR2 YENEEA. The chain's CDR3 is CASSLILWQQYF. The CDR3 DNA is TGCGCCAGCAGCCTAATCCTATGGCAGCAGTACTTC.

The chain carries TRBV19 and TRBJ2-1; possibly TRBD2 for D (7 bases). The DNA end is a closer match to TRBJ2-7, so the J assignment may be wrong. There are 13 residues in the CDR3. Germline CDR1 is LNHDA and CDR2 is SQIVND (reference sequence). The CDR3 sequence is CASSMGGHEAQYF. In nucleotides, the CDR3 is TGTGCCAGCAGCATGGGGGGGCACGAGGCGCAGTACTTC.

This clonotype appeared many times. The rearrangement joins TRBV7-3 to TRBJ1-2, with D tentatively TRBD1 (5 bases). V lost 1 base and J 14 bases, leaving 14 bases between the germline ends. The CDR3 has 12 amino acids. Germline V CDR1 and CDR2: SGHTA, FQGTGA. The CDR3: CASSLRIEGLTF. In nucleotides, the CDR3 is TGTGCCAGCAGCTTAAGGATCGAGGGGTTGACCTTC.

The rearrangement links TRBV11-2 to TRBJ1-5; TRBD1 might be the D (6 bases). V dropped 5 bases and J dropped 3 bases, with 17 bases sitting between them. Germline values: CDR1 SGHAT, CDR2 FQNNGV. This CDR3 is 16 amino acids long. This CDR3 is CASSTRGGGYNQPQHF. As DNA, the CDR3 is TGTGCCAGCAGCACTAGGGGGGGGGGATACAATCAGCCCCAGCATTTT.

The chain employs TRBV11-3 and TRBJ1-2; D might be TRBD1 (5 bases). The CDR3 is 15 residues long. CDR1 is SGHNT and CDR2 is YENEEA in the germline V gene. Trimming took off 6 bases at V and 0 bases at J, with 14 bases between the two ends. The DNA for the CDR3 is TGTGCCAGCAGATCAAGGGGAGGGGCTAACTATGGCTACACCTTC. Translating it yields CASRSRGGANYGYTF.

The V and J genes are TRBV25-1 and TRBJ2-5, with D perhaps matching TRBD1 (6 bases). CDR3 length: 15 amino acids. Trimming cost V 4 bases and J 2 bases, with 14 bases left between them. The V gene's germline CDR1 is MGHDK and CDR2 SYGVNS. DNA for the CDR3: TGTGCCAGCAGTGCTCTAACAGGGAGTCAAGAGACCCAGTACTTC. Encoded protein: CASSALTGSQETQYF.

The count of this clonotype is one. The chain employs TRBV19 and TRBJ1-2; 8 positions agree with TRBD1. The CDR3 consists of 15 residues. Trimming took 5 bases from V and 7 from J; bases not matched to a gene: 12. The germline V gene has CDR1 LNHDA and CDR2 SQIVND (reference sequence). The CDR3 protein is CASSATTGDDSGYTF. CDR3 DNA sequence: TGTGCCAGTAGTGCCACGACAGGGGACGATAGTGGCTACACCTTC.

This clonotype was seen at least ten times. The chain links TRBV29-1 to TRBJ1-1; 9 nucleotides match TRBD1. CDR1 and CDR2 from the germline V gene are SQVTM and ANQGSEA. CDR3 length: 14 amino acids. The J segment lost 4 bases and the V segment lost 3 bases, leaving 6 bases of the junction unmatched. The CDR3 sequence is CSVEVQGAPTEAFF. As DNA, the CDR3 is TGCAGCGTTGAGGTACAGGGGGCGCCCACTGAAGCTTTCTTT.

The V gene is TRBV20-1, the J gene TRBJ2-1, with 9 bases that match TRBD2. This CDR3 contains 16 residues. Germline V gene data show CDR1 as DFQATT and CDR2 as SNEGSKA (reference sequence). V was clipped by 3 bases and J by 7 bases; unmatched bases: 13. CDR3: CSASSYLAGALNEQFF. The CDR3 DNA follows: TGCAGTGCTAGTTCCTACTTAGCGGGAGCTCTAAATGAGCAGTTCTTC.

This chain joins TRBV29-1 and TRBJ1-2; 7 positions match TRBD1. The CDR3 extends over 13 amino acids. The V segment lost 8 bases and the J segment 4 bases; nucleotides outside the gene matches: 10. CDR1 and CDR2 from the germline V gene are SQVTM and ANQGSEA. CDR3 sequence (DNA): TGCAGCACCCGGGACAGCTTTTCCTATGGCTACACCTTC. Protein: CSTRDSFSYGYTF.